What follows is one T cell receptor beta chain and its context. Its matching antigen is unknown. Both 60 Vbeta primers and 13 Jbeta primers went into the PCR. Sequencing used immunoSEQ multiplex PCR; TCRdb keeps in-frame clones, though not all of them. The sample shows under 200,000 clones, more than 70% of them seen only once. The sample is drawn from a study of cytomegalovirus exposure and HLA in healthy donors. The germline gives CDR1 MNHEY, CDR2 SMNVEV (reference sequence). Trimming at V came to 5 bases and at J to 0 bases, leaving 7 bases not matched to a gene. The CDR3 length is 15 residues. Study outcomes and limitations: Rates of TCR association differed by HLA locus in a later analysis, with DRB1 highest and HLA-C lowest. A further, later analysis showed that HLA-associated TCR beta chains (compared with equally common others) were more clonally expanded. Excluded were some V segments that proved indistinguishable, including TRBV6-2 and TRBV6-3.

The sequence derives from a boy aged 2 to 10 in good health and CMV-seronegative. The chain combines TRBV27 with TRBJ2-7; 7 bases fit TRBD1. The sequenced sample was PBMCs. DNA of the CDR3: TGTGCCAGCAGTCCTAGGGGACAGAGCTCCTACGAGCAGTACTTC. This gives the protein CASSPRGQSSYEQYF.